This T cell receptor beta chain was retrieved from a study of blood T cell repertoires in COVID-19 (dated by TCRdb to the early 2020s). At the level of the whole study: The collaborator samples originated in the United States, Italy and Spain and spanned the acute and convalescent phases of COVID-19. The samples were drawn from the first 160 participants of the ongoing ImmuneRACE study and from over 950 subjects provided by 6 global collaborators. Where HLA class I and class II types were available, the types were taken from metadata supplied by the sample provider, not from assay-based typing. The sample metadata nearly always contained a de-identified subject ID, COVID-19 status, age in years and sex. The material from the prospective study consisted of cDNA or gDNA derived from T cells, B-cell-depleted T cells, or PBMCs. The repertoires were released in a freely available public database meant as a resource for research on the immune response to SARS-CoV-2. Deeply sampled blood TCRbeta repertoires from subjects exposed to, actively infected with, or recovered from COVID-19 were included in the dataset.

For this clone: Its antigen is not yet known. No much larger clonotype is one base removed from it; base qualities were not supplied.

Beyond this particular receptor, the publication reports: The amount of clinical and demographic metadata varied by source and participant and was provided uncurated.

The collaborating institutions used their own protocols to collect whole blood in K2EDTA tubes. For TCRbeta analysis, collaborators shipped samples as frozen whole blood, isolated PBMCs, or DNA extracted from either of those sample types. TCRbeta CDR3 regions were amplified from genomic DNA by means of the immunoSEQ Assay, a bias-controlled multiplex PCR. The authors processed their data as follows. The number of nucleated cells in each sample was estimated from the amplification of reference gene primers within the assay. To quantify the absolute abundance of each unique TCRbeta CDR3 rearrangement, sequence reads were collapsed and filtered. Productive Simpson clonality was computed per sample as the square root of Simpson's diversity index over productive rearrangements. In TCRdb, the immuneACCESS table is reduced to in-frame sequences with V and J assigned. These tables do not hold every clone; where another copy was compared, an unresolved V gene accounts for under half, and the others remain unexplained. Clone size and V and J calls were adopted from that table, with D and trimming inferred from the DNA. Across this sample there are about 70,000 clones, with around 83% seen only once. The ten largest make up roughly 5.6% of the sample.

The sample taken for sequencing was peripheral blood. This TCR came from a man older than 75 with acute or convalescent COVID-19.

The nucleotides read TGCAGCGTTGAAATAGCACTGGGGCTTGAGCAGTTCTTC. Its protein is CSVEIALGLEQFF. This chain is built from TRBV29-1 and TRBJ2-1; a tentative D call is TRBD1 (5 bases match). Including cysteine and phenylalanine, the CDR3 has 13 amino acids. Only the CDR3 DNA stays, 39 bases, in frame from base 1. The junction shows trimming of 2 bases on V and 9 bases on J, plus 14 bases between the germline ends. CDR1 SQVTM and CDR2 ANQGSEA were looked up in the germline V gene.